This record covers a single T cell receptor (beta chain). The age range of participants was 18 to 89 years, with residence in more than 20 US areas. Cohorts were based on clinical histories the participants reported. These data belong to a study of blood T cell repertoires in COVID-19. About the study: T cells, B-cell-depleted T cells, or PBMCs provided the cDNA or gDNA that served as material.

As handled by the study authors: By means of reference gene primer amplification, nucleated cell counts were estimated. Measured with immunoSEQ multiplex PCR; TCRdb has only the in-frame clones, and not every one. V and J calls and clone size come straight from that table; D and trimming were deduced from the DNA. The table lists more than 250,000 clones, around 90% of them singletons. The CDR3 length is 17 residues. V was clipped by 2 bases and J by 11 bases; unmatched bases: 17. Germline CDR1 is KGHSH and CDR2 is LQKENI. Material for sequencing was PBMCs or T cells enriched from blood (not recorded which). J is TRBJ2-7 and V is TRBV18, with TRBD2 matching over 11 bases. This clonotype was sampled from a woman between 18 and 29 years old with acute COVID-19. CDR3 nucleotides: TGTGCCAGCTCACCAACTCCAACTAGCGGGAGTCAGTTTACGAAGTACTTC. It codes for CASSPTPTSGSQFTKYF.